This T cell receptor (beta chain) was recovered during a study of blood T cell repertoires in COVID-19. There are a few counts of this clone. Participants spanned ages about 18 to 89 years and resided in 20 to 30 US areas. Recovered participants had two consecutive negative NP/OP PCR tests, healthcare professional clearance, or symptom resolution. Sequenced by immunoSEQ multiplex PCR; TCRdb stores in-frame clones only, minus some. The data hold about 380,000 clones, with more than 75% observed a single time. Input material: PBMCs or T cells enriched from blood (not recorded which). This receptor was obtained from a man aged 25 to 40 who had recovered from COVID-19.

DNA for the CDR3: TGTGCCAGCAGTTTTATCAATCAGCCCCAGCATTTT. Its protein is CASSFINQPQHF. The rearrangement joins TRBV6-5 to TRBJ1-5; D gene unclear. CDR3 length equals 12 residues. Per the germline V gene, CDR1 is MNHEY and CDR2 is SVGAGI. The germline V and J ends were trimmed by 4 bases and 3 bases, with 4 bases remaining between them.